One sample yielded the 20 T cell receptor beta chains listed below, sequenced in a study of blood T cell repertoires in COVID-19. Only in-frame clones appear in the TCRdb table, and some are missing; sequencing was by immunoSEQ multiplex PCR. This sample has 65,000 to 90,000 clones, with approximately 88% found just once. Specimen: peripheral blood. Receptors were obtained from an elderly man with active or convalescent COVID-19.

Notes on this clone: This specimen includes other DNA sequences encoding the same CDR3. V is TRBV7-9 and J is TRBJ1-1; 9 positions agree with TRBD1. The ends lost 1 base at V and 5 bases at J; junction bases unmatched: 5. Germline V CDR1 and CDR2: SEHNR, FQNEAQ (reference sequence). CDR3 size: 15 residues. The CDR3 DNA reads TGTGCCAGCAGCTTAGAAACAGGGGGCGGTACTGAAGCTTTCTTT. Translating gives CASSLETGGGTEAFF.

The rearrangement uses TRBV10-3 and TRBJ2-7, with 7 nucleotides matching TRBD2. Germline V gives CDR1 ENHRY, CDR2 SYGVKD. V lost 6 bases and J lost 0; bases outside the gene matches: 8. The CDR3 sequence is 15 residues long. The DNA for the CDR3 is TGTGCCATCAGAGTAAGCGGGACTGCCTCCTACGAGCAGTACTTC. It yields the protein CAIRVSGTASYEQYF.

The chain carries TRBV11-2 and TRBJ1-6; unclear D gene. Trimming removed 0 bases from V and 0 bases from J, with 12 bases in between. CDR1 is SGHAT and CDR2 is FQNNGV in the germline V gene. The CDR3 spans 18 residues. This CDR3 reads CASSLDRWATSYNSPLHF. CDR3 in DNA: TGTGCCAGCAGCTTAGATCGTTGGGCGACCTCCTATAATTCACCCCTCCACTTT.

The rearrangement uses TRBV9 and TRBJ2-3; no definite D call. The V end was cut by 3 bases, the J end by 2 bases, with 7 bases between. The CDR3 has 13 amino acids. The germline gives CDR1 SGDLS, CDR2 YYNGEE. In DNA, the CDR3 is TGTGCCAGCAGCGAACAGTTCACAGATACGCAGTATTTT. This translates into CASSEQFTDTQYF.

V gene TRBV30 combines with J gene TRBJ1-4, with D maybe TRBD1 (6 bases). The germline V and J ends were trimmed by 0 bases and 3 bases, with 14 bases remaining between them. This CDR3 has 16 amino acids. Germline CDR1 is GTSNPN and CDR2 is SVGIG (reference sequence). CDR3 residues: CAWSVKWGQPNEKLFF. For the CDR3, the DNA is TGTGCCTGGAGTGTAAAATGGGGGCAGCCTAATGAAAAACTGTTTTTT.

This chain joins TRBV7-9 and TRBJ1-1; no firm D call. Germline CDR1 reads SEHNR; CDR2 reads FQNEAQ (reference sequence). V was pared by 5 bases and J by 5 bases, with 18 bases between. This CDR3 is 15 amino acids long. CDR3 sequence (DNA): TGTGCCAGCAGCCCTCCTGGTCCTGGGAGGACTGAAGCTTTCTTT. Translated, it gives CASSPPGPGRTEAFF.

The chain is built from TRBV2 and TRBJ1-1; TRBD1 aligns across 8 bases. Germline CDR1 reads SNHLY; CDR2 reads FYNNEI. The CDR3 has 13 amino acids. Losses at the gene ends were 5 bases for V and 10 bases for J; bases not matched to a gene: 9. The CDR3 DNA sequence: TGTGCCAGCAGTACGGACAGGGTAATTTCAGCTTTCTTT. It is translated as CASSTDRVISAFF.

This chain connects TRBV7-2 to TRBJ1-6; D gene ambiguous. The CDR3 has 17 residues. Germline CDR1 is SGHTA and CDR2 is FQGNSA. With 1 base removed from V and 7 bases from J, the gap between germline ends came to 17 bases. The CDR3 bases are TGTGCCAGCAGCTTAGTCGGGTATTTCGGTAGGAATTCACCCCTCCACTTT. This translates into CASSLVGYFGRNSPLHF.

The chain recombines TRBV11-2 with TRBJ2-2; 10 positions match TRBD2. The CDR3 is made up of 16 amino acids. Germline assignment: CDR1 SGHAT and CDR2 FQNNGV. Trimming removed 5 bases from V and 3 bases from J; junction bases left unmatched: 6. This CDR3 reads CASSRLAGGYTGELFF. As DNA, the CDR3 is TGTGCCAGCAGCAGATTAGCGGGGGGCTACACCGGGGAGCTGTTTTTT.

This chain links TRBV19 with TRBJ1-2; D is unresolved. CDR1 and CDR2 (germline): LNHDA, SQIVND (reference sequence). CDR3 length: 15 residues. The germline V and J ends were trimmed by 3 bases and 0 bases, with 11 bases remaining between them. The CDR3 reads CASSISADSNYGYTF. CDR3 in DNA: TGTGCCAGTAGTATTTCGGCGGACTCTAACTATGGCTACACCTTC.

The J gene is TRBJ2-5, the V gene TRBV13; D gene unclear. CDR3 length equals 13 residues. Trimming removed 5 bases from V and 2 bases from J, with 9 bases in between. Germline loops: CDR1 PRHDT, CDR2 FYEKMQ (reference sequence). CDR3 sequence reads: CASSLRLQETQYF. The DNA for the CDR3 is TGTGCCAGCAGCCTTCGACTTCAAGAGACCCAGTACTTC.

The V call is TRBV5-1, the J call TRBJ2-7, with TRBD2 matching over 11 bases. V was pared by 4 bases and J by 3 bases, with 3 bases of the junction left unmatched. Germline values: CDR1 SGHRS, CDR2 YFSETQ. The CDR3 runs to 14 residues. The CDR3 DNA reads as TGCGCCAGCAGCACTAGCGGGGGAAACTACGAGCAGTACTTC. This codes for CASSTSGGNYEQYF.

The V and J genes are TRBV7-2 and TRBJ2-2, with D possibly matching TRBD2 (5 bases). The CDR3 covers 15 residues. Germline V lookup: CDR1 SGHTA, CDR2 FQGNSA. Trimming stripped 5 bases from V and 5 bases from J, with 15 bases between. The CDR3 region has the DNA TGTGCCAGCAGCCCCACTAGAGAATGGACCGGGGAGCTGTTTTTT. Amino acids: CASSPTREWTGELFF.

The chain links TRBV5-1 to TRBJ2-2, with a possible D match to TRBD2 (6 bases). This CDR3 is built from 15 residues. V lost 6 bases to trimming and J lost 3 bases, with 15 bases between them. CDR1 and CDR2 from the germline V gene are SGHRS and YFSETQ. The CDR3 DNA sequence: TGCGCCAGCACCCTAGGAGGGCGGGACACCGGGGAGCTGTTTTTT. Translating gives CASTLGGRDTGELFF.

The chain couples TRBV6-6 to TRBJ1-1, with D tentatively TRBD1 (6 bases). V lost 7 bases and J lost 6, with 12 bases in between. CDR3 size: 12 residues. Germline CDR1 MNHNY, CDR2 SVGAGI (reference sequence). CDR3 sequence reads: CASTKTGSEAFF. For the CDR3, the DNA is TGTGCCAGCACCAAGACAGGTTCTGAAGCTTTCTTT.

V usage is TRBV7-2 and J usage is TRBJ2-2; possibly TRBD1 for D (6 bases). Germline V gene data show CDR1 as SGHTA and CDR2 as FQGNSA. The CDR3 runs 13 residues. V shed 7 bases and J shed 5 bases, with 11 bases lying between them. The DNA of the CDR3 is TGTGCCAGCACCGTTGACAGGACCGGGGAGCTGTTTTTT. Protein: CASTVDRTGELFF. Complete variable domain (other parts from reference TRBV7-2 and TRBJ2-2): GAGVSQSPSNKVTEKGKDVELRCDPISGHTALYWYRQSLGQGLEFLIYFQGNSAPDKSGLPSDRFSAERTGGSVSTLTIQRTQQEDSAVYLCASTVDRTGELFFGEGSRLTVL.

The CDR3 region has the DNA TGTGCCAGCAGCGCCCGGGAGGCCCAGTACTTC. Protein sequence: CASSAREAQYF. This chain joins TRBV7-2 and TRBJ2-5; 7 nucleotides agree with TRBD2. This CDR3 has 11 amino acids. The V and J ends lost 5 bases and 9 bases, in that order; junction bases with no gene match: 3. The germline gives CDR1 SGHTA, CDR2 FQGNSA. Based on the CDR3 plus reference TRBV7-2 and TRBJ2-5, the full variable domain is GAGVSQSPSNKVTEKGKDVELRCDPISGHTALYWYRQSLGQGLEFLIYFQGNSAPDKSGLPSDRFSAERTGGSVSTLTIQRTQQEDSAVYLCASSAREAQYFGPGTRLLVL.

The chain uses TRBV6-5 and TRBJ1-2; possible D gene TRBD1, 6 bases. The CDR3 runs 15 residues. The V end lost 6 bases, the J end lost 4 bases, and 18 bases lay between the germline ends. CDR1 and CDR2 (germline): MNHEY, SVGAGI. For the CDR3, the DNA is TGTGCCAGCAGAGATACAGGGTCGGTCGGCTATGGCTACACCTTC. As protein: CASRDTGSVGYGYTF.

This clone was seen a handful of times. This chain uses TRBV19 with TRBJ2-7; 10 nucleotides match TRBD1. The CDR3 runs to 14 residues. Germline trimming cut 5 bases from V and 3 bases from J; bases unmatched to any gene: 4. Germline V gives CDR1 LNHDA, CDR2 SQIVND (reference sequence). The CDR3 DNA sequence: TGTGCCAGTAGTCTGGGACAGGGGTACTACGAGCAGTACTTC. Protein product: CASSLGQGYYEQYF.

V and J are TRBV4-2 and TRBJ2-1; 12 nucleotides line up with TRBD2. Germline loops: CDR1 LGHNA, CDR2 YNFKEQ. Trimming took 0 bases from V and 8 from J; bases not matched to a gene: 5. The CDR3 covers 16 residues. The CDR3: CASSQDITSGGYEQFF. The CDR3 nucleotides read TGTGCCAGCAGCCAAGATATTACTAGCGGGGGGTATGAGCAGTTCTTC.